This T cell receptor (beta chain) comes out of a study of T cells in Graves' hyperthyroidism and ophthalmopathy. The CDR3 has 12 amino acids. Germline loops: CDR1 SGHRS, CDR2 YFSETQ. This clonotype was picked up many times. At one of its ends the junction is not consistent with the germline gene, which may arise from a read error. Each patient was aged 18 to 65 and had newly diagnosed hyperthyroidism of under 2 months' duration. Researchers amplified the TCR beta CDR3 regions from RNA transcripts. The HTBI primer set drove a first-round RT-PCR of the TCR CDR3. In TCRdb, the multiplex PCR reads were re-called with MiXCR into one record per CDR3 protein. The sample records under 800,000 distinct CDR3 sequences, 12% to 15% being singletons.

The TCR was taken from a woman under 30 with Graves' hyperthyroidism. The sequenced sample was blood. The chain carries TRBV5-1 and TRBJ2-7; no definite D call. CDR3 sequence reads: CASSSGTYEQYF. The CDR3 DNA reads TGTGCCAGCAGCTCAGGAACTTACGAGCAGTACTTC.